This T cell receptor beta chain was sequenced during a study of OX40 agonist ivuxolimab in advanced cancers. Deletions cut 5 bases from V and 10 bases from J, with 12 bases between. The CDR3 covers 12 residues. Germline V lookup: CDR1 SEHNR, CDR2 FQNEAQ (reference sequence). TCRdb's copy holds only in-frame clones and misses some; the assay was immunoSEQ multiplex PCR. The sample carries 28,000 or so clones, approximately 90% recorded once. The chain has TRBV7-9 and TRBJ2-1, with D unclear. The specimen was CD4+ or CD8+ T cells sorted from blood, collected in a trial of the OX40 agonist ivuxolimab. This sequence originates from an adult with an advanced solid tumor such as melanoma, head and neck, liver or kidney cancer. The CDR3 nucleotides read TGTGCCAGCAGCCCCCCGTGGTCGGAGCAGTTCTTC. It translates to CASSPPWSEQFF.